This T cell receptor (beta chain) was identified during a study of cytomegalovirus exposure and HLA in healthy donors. Study summary: HLA-typed donors contributed around 85 million unique TCRs, which were held in an early data release. General study findings and limits: The authors judged a highly shared variant cluster likely a sequencing artifact. The authors later linked a missense DCLRE1C variant to TCR beta V- and J-gene trimming.

PCR used 60 Vbeta primers and 13 Jbeta primers. Assay: immunoSEQ multiplex PCR; the TCRdb copy retains only in-frame clones and omits some. This sample carries approximately 300,000 clones, 80% of them seen once, and the ten largest clones take about 0.3%. As regards this clone: The antigen remains undetermined.

The germline CDR1 and CDR2 sequences are SGHRS and YFSETQ. The CDR3 loop spans 16 amino acids. J gave up 4 bases and V 5 bases, and 9 bases lay outside the gene matches. The chain is built from TRBV5-1 and TRBJ2-3, with 11 bases matching TRBD1. The receptor's source is a girl aged 2 to 9 in good health and CMV-seronegative. The specimen sequenced was PBMCs. The DNA for the CDR3 is TGCGCCAGCAGGCGGACAGGGGGCTTCTTGCCAGATACGCAGTATTTT. Amino acid sequence: CASRRTGGFLPDTQYF.